Below are 5 T cell receptor beta chains sequenced from a single sample in a study of control samples from healthy donors and cancer patients. Profiled with immunoSEQ multiplex PCR; TCRdb holds only in-frame clones, not every one. The profile shows roughly 70,000 clones, under 90% of them singletons. Source material: blood. The receptor set was obtained from a man aged 50 or older in good health.

The chain carries TRBV3-1 (or the pseudogene TRBV3-2) and TRBJ1-6; 7 nucleotides align to TRBD1. This CDR3 is 18 amino acids long. V trimming: 0 bases; J trimming: 10 bases; junction bases outside the gene matches: 15. The V gene's germline CDR1 is LGHDT and CDR2 YNNKEL (reference sequence). CDR3 residues: CASSQDKSLGQPSSPLHF. DNA for the CDR3: TGTGCCAGCAGCCAAGATAAGAGTTTGGGACAGCCAAGCTCACCCCTCCACTTT.

The chain carries TRBV6-6 and TRBJ2-7; D is possibly TRBD1 or TRBD2 (5 bases each). Germline loops: CDR1 MNHNY, CDR2 SVGAGI (reference sequence). Between the trimmed V and J ends, which lost 0 bases and 5 bases, there was a span of 8 bases. The CDR3 runs 13 residues. The CDR3 loop reads CASSYSGGHEQYF. DNA for the CDR3: TGTGCCAGCAGTTACTCTGGGGGACACGAGCAGTACTTC.

This clone occurred a few times. The chain employs TRBV28 and TRBJ1-5; D ambiguous. Germline CDR1 MDHEN, CDR2 SYDVKM. The CDR3 is 14 residues long. The V and J ends lost 5 bases and 8 bases respectively, with 16 bases between them. CDR3: CASSTFQGREPQHF. The CDR3 coding sequence is TGTGCCAGCAGTACATTCCAAGGGCGGGAGCCCCAGCATTTT.

This clone was seen a single time. The chain combines TRBV10-3 with TRBJ2-3; TRBD2 is a possible D gene (6 bases). The V end was cut by 10 bases, the J end by 2 bases, with 16 bases between. Germline V CDR1 and CDR2: ENHRY, SYGVKD. The CDR3 has 14 amino acids. CDR3 residues: CATSLGEATDTQYF. The CDR3 coding sequence is TGTGCCACCTCTCTGGGGGAGGCCACAGATACGCAGTATTTT.

V is TRBV27 and J is TRBJ2-1, with TRBD2 as a possible D gene (5 bases). The CDR3 has 14 amino acids. Germline V gene data show CDR1 as MNHEY and CDR2 as SMNVEV (reference sequence). The V and J ends lost 6 bases and 0 bases respectively, with 9 bases between them. As DNA, the CDR3 is TGTGCCAGCAGGACGGGGAGCTCCTACAATGAGCAGTTCTTC. Its translation is CASRTGSSYNEQFF.